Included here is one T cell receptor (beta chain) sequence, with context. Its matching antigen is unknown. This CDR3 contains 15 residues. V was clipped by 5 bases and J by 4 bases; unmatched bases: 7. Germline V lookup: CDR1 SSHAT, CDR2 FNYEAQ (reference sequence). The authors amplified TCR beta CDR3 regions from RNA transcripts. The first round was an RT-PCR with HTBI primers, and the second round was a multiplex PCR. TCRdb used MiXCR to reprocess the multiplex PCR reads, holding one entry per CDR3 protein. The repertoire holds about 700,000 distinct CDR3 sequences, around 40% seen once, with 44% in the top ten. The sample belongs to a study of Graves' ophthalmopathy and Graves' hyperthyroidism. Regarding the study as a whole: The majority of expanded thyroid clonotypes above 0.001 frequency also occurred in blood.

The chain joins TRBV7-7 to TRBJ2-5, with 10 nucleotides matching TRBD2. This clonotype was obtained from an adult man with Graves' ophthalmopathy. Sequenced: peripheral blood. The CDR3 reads CASSALAGEGETQYF. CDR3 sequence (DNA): TGTGCCAGCAGCGCCCTAGCGGGGGAGGGAGAGACCCAGTACTTC.